The 28 T cell receptor beta chains below were found in one sample sequenced in a study of T cells in women clearing cervical HPV infection (dated by TCRdb to the late 2010s). To prepare the library, the immunoSEQ multiplex PCR assay was applied. The table comes from immuneACCESS by way of TCRdb, which keeps in-frame sequences with V and J called. Part of the clones is missing from these tables; in studies checked, under half for an unresolved V gene and the rest for unknown reasons. The sample table holds nearly 20,000 clones. The top ten hold approximately 3.5% of the sample. Sequencing was performed on blood buffy coat. These receptors came from a woman between 18 and 75 years old with a cervical HPV16 infection that either progressed to CIN3+ or cleared (not recorded which).

Points on this clone: The CDR3 end lies 3 residues beyond the end of the read and is filled in from the germline J gene. The chain couples TRBV5-1 to TRBJ1-4; TRBD1 agrees at 7 bases. J lost 8 bases, V lost 2 bases, and 6 bases had no gene match. The germline gives CDR1 SGHRS, CDR2 YFSETQ. This CDR3 has 14 amino acids. The part of the CDR3 DNA that was read is TGCGCCAGCAGCTTTTCAGGGGGAGAGGAAAAA. Translation gives CASSFSGGEEK. The whole CDR3 is CASSFSGGEEKLFF. Looking up the rest from reference TRBV5-1 and TRBJ1-4 gives the full variable domain: KAGVTQTPRYLIKTRGQQVTLSCSPISGHRSVSWYQQTPGQGLQFLFEYFSETQRNKGNFPGRFSGRQFSNSRSEMNVSTLELGDSALYLCASSFSGGEEKLFFGSGTQLSVL.

CDR3 loop: CSAIKPGANQETQYF. The CDR3 DNA, read in part, is TGCAGTGCTATAAAACCAGGCGCTAACCAAGAGACC. The chain employs TRBV20-1 and TRBJ2-5; D is undetermined. The read is 3 residues too short to cover the CDR3 end, so that end is filled in from the germline J gene. Deletions cut 4 bases from V and 0 bases from J, with 15 bases between. CDR3 length: 15 amino acids. Germline CDR1 and CDR2: DFQATT and SNEGSKA (reference sequence).

The CDR3 sequence: CASSPRASSGDTQYF. Partial CDR3 DNA: TGTGCCAGTAGTCCCCGGGCTTCTAGCGGGGACACG. The genes are TRBV19 and TRBJ2-3; TRBD2 aligns across 9 bases. The read stops 3 residues short of the end of the CDR3; the missing end is completed from the germline J gene. The CDR3 has 15 residues. The germline CDR1 and CDR2 sequences are LNHDA and SQIVND (reference sequence).

Comments on this clone: The read terminates 3 residues ahead of where the CDR3 ends, so the germline J gene completes it. The V gene is TRBV9, the J gene TRBJ2-5, with D possibly being TRBD2 (5 bases). Germline V CDR1 and CDR2: SGDLS, YYNGEE. This CDR3 has 14 amino acids. With 0 bases removed from V and 4 bases from J, the gap between germline ends came to 10 bases. The DNA read from the CDR3 is TGTGCCAGCAGCGTAGACGGGGTGGGAGAGACC. This codes for CASSVDGVGET. The whole CDR3 protein is CASSVDGVGETQYF.

As to this clone: The CDR3 goes on 3 residues after the read ends, and that part is filled in from the germline J gene. V gene TRBV30 combines with J gene TRBJ1-1; a possible D gene is TRBD1 (5 bases). The germline CDR1 and CDR2 sequences are GTSNPN and SVGIG (reference sequence). Trimming removed 2 bases from V and 1 base from J, with 8 bases in between. The CDR3 is 13 amino acids. The CDR3 bases that were read are TGTGCCTGGAGTCTAACAGGGAACACTGAA. This codes for CAWSLTGNTE. In full, the CDR3 is CAWSLTGNTEAFF.

To note about this clone: Read coverage stops 3 residues before the CDR3 terminus; the germline J gene supplies the remainder. This sequence joins TRBV6-2 or TRBV6-3 and TRBJ2-3, with D maybe TRBD1 (6 bases). Germline V lookup: CDR1 MNHEY, CDR2 SVGEGT. This CDR3 has 16 residues. Trimming removed 4 bases at V and 0 bases at J, with 14 bases between. The part of the CDR3 DNA that was read is TGTGCCAGCAGTTTCCGGGACACCACTAGCACAGATACG. Residues: CASSFRDTTSTDT. The whole CDR3 sequence reads CASSFRDTTSTDTQYF.

Of note for this clone: Coverage ceases 3 residues before the CDR3 finishes, and the germline J gene fills in the end. The rearrangement links TRBV20-1 to TRBJ1-4; D gene ambiguous. There are 13 residues in the CDR3. Germline CDR1 DFQATT, CDR2 SNEGSKA (reference sequence). Deletions cut 3 bases from V and 8 bases from J, with 13 bases between. The part of the CDR3 DNA that was read is TGCAGTGCTAGTGGTGGACTTGGGGAAAAA. Amino acids: CSASGGLGEK. The full CDR3 is CSASGGLGEKLFF.

Notes on this clone: The DNA ends 3 residues before the CDR3 does, and the rest of the CDR3 is filled in from the germline J gene. The V and J genes are TRBV5-1 and TRBJ2-7; a possible D gene is TRBD1 (6 bases). The CDR3 has 15 amino acids. Trimming pared 7 bases from V and 0 bases from J, leaving 17 bases between. CDR1 and CDR2 (germline): SGHRS, YFSETQ. Incomplete CDR3 DNA: TGCGCCAGCTACCAGGGGTTTATCGACTCCTACGAG. It specifies CASYQGFIDSYE. The whole CDR3 protein reads CASYQGFIDSYEQYF.

Comments on this clone: The read finishes 3 residues shy of the CDR3 end, and the germline J gene is used to complete it. V and J are TRBV5-1 and TRBJ2-1; 7 nucleotides align to TRBD2. From germline, CDR1 is SGHRS and CDR2 YFSETQ. The CDR3 is 13 residues long. After removal of 7 bases from V and 5 bases from J, the junction contained 6 bases not matched to a gene. The sequenced part of the CDR3 DNA is TGCGCCAGCGCGGGGGTGTCGAACAATGAG. Translation gives CASAGVSNNE. Given in full, the CDR3 is CASAGVSNNEQFF.

On this clone: Read coverage stops 3 residues before the CDR3 terminus; the germline J gene supplies the remainder. The V gene is TRBV7-8, the J gene TRBJ1-2, with TRBD1 as a possible D gene (6 bases). The V gene lost 1 base and the J gene lost 3 bases, with 12 bases spanning the gap. CDR3 size: 15 residues. CDR1 SGHVS and CDR2 FQNEAQ come from the germline V gene. Here the CDR3 reads CASSLEGWTDYGYTF. CDR3 bases read: TGTGCCAGCAGCTTAGAAGGTTGGACAGACTATGGC.

As to this clone: Read coverage stops 3 residues before the CDR3 terminus; the germline J gene supplies the remainder. This sequence joins TRBV7-6 and TRBJ1-5; possibly TRBD1 for D (6 bases). The germline CDR1 and CDR2 sequences are SGHVS and FNYEAQ. V was clipped by 3 bases and J by 4 bases, with 10 bases between them. The CDR3 loop spans 14 amino acids. The CDR3 sequence is CASSLGGANQPQHF. The CDR3 DNA, read in part, is TGTGCCAGCAGCTTGGGGGGGGCGAATCAGCCC.

A note on this clone: The CDR3 extends 3 residues past the end of the read, so its final part is completed from the germline J gene. The gene calls are TRBV5-1 and TRBJ1-4; the match to TRBD1 covers 10 bases. Germline V gene lookup returns CDR1 SGHRS and CDR2 YFSETQ. V lost 5 bases, J lost 8 bases, and 9 bases stayed unmatched. The CDR3 covers 15 residues. CDR3 residues: CASREGTGEGEKLFF. CDR3 DNA, as far as it was read: TGCGCCAGCAGAGAAGGGACAGGGGAAGGGGAAAAA.

Comments on this clone: The read falls 3 residues short of the CDR3 end, and the missing part is taken from the germline J gene. This chain uses TRBV19 with TRBJ2-2; D call uncertain. Trimming shortened V by 8 bases and J by 10 bases, and 20 bases separated the two germline ends. The CDR3 is made up of 14 amino acids. Germline CDR1 and CDR2: LNHDA and SQIVND (reference sequence). Partial CDR3 DNA: TGTGCCAGTTCCCCTCACTCTGGTGAGAAGGAG. This codes for CASSPHSGEKE. The CDR3 as a whole reads CASSPHSGEKELFF.

On this clone itself: Read coverage stops 3 residues before the CDR3 terminus; the germline J gene supplies the remainder. The gene calls are TRBV29-1 and TRBJ1-4, with a tentative D call TRBD1 (6 bases). This CDR3 has 14 amino acids. Trimming took 5 bases from V and 1 from J, leaving 11 bases between them. The germline V gene has CDR1 SQVTM and CDR2 ANQGSEA. This CDR3 is CSVRVGQTNEKLFF. CDR3 bases read: TGCAGCGTTCGGGTGGGACAAACTAATGAAAAA.

About this clone: The read terminates 3 residues ahead of where the CDR3 ends, so the germline J gene completes it. This chain links TRBV2 with TRBJ1-6, with 10 positions matching TRBD1. The CDR3 spans 18 residues. V gave up 6 bases and J gave up 0 bases; unmatched junction bases: 8. CDR1 and CDR2 (germline): SNHLY, FYNNEI. This CDR3 is CASSERQGASSYNSPLHF. CDR3 DNA (partial): TGTGCCAGCAGCGAAAGACAGGGGGCGAGCTCCTATAATTCACCC.

As concerns this clone: Read sequence stops 3 residues before the CDR3 end, and the germline J gene provides the missing end. The chain is built from TRBV29-1 and TRBJ1-1, with D perhaps TRBD1 (5 bases). The germline V gene has CDR1 SQVTM and CDR2 ANQGSEA. The CDR3 runs 10 residues. Trimming stripped 6 bases from V and 4 bases from J, with 6 bases between. CDR3 DNA (partial): TGCAGCGTAGACAGCACTGAA. Protein: CSVDSTE. The full CDR3 is CSVDSTEAFF.

This chain's CDR3 is CSARGTGYSYNSPLHF. CDR3 DNA, as far as it was read: TGCAGTGCTAGGGGGACAGGATATTCCTATAATTCACCC. V usage is TRBV20-1 and J usage is TRBJ1-6, with TRBD1 identical over 8 bases. The read finishes 3 residues shy of the CDR3 end, and the germline J gene is used to complete it. J gave up 1 base and V 3 bases, and 5 bases lay outside the gene matches. Germline lookup yields CDR1 DFQATT and CDR2 SNEGSKA (reference sequence). This CDR3 contains 16 residues.

With regard to this clone: From the germline J gene comes the end of the CDR3, since the read stops 3 residues before it. The J gene is TRBJ2-1, the V gene TRBV7-3, with a possible D match to TRBD1 (6 bases). Germline CDR1 is SGHTA and CDR2 is FQGTGA. This CDR3 has 15 amino acids. The V end was cut by 5 bases, the J end by 1 base, with 12 bases between. CDR3 DNA, as far as it was read: TGTGCCAGCAGCGCAGGGACAACTTCCTACAATGAG. It is translated as CASSAGTTSYNE. The CDR3 as a whole reads CASSAGTTSYNEQFF.

For this clone: The observed sequence ends 3 residues before the CDR3 terminus, with the missing tail filled in from the germline J gene. The chain employs TRBV13 and TRBJ1-3; 7 bases match TRBD1. Germline CDR1 is PRHDT and CDR2 is FYEKMQ (reference sequence). CDR3 length: 14 amino acids. J was trimmed by 6 bases and V by 3 bases; bases with no gene match: 5. CDR3 region: CASSFRDRKNTIYF. The sequenced part of the CDR3 DNA is TGTGCCAGCAGCTTTCGGGACAGAAAAAACACC.

Comment on this clone: The read terminates 3 residues ahead of where the CDR3 ends, so the germline J gene completes it. J is TRBJ1-2 and V is TRBV6-1; no reliable D call. The CDR3 has 12 residues. Germline loops: CDR1 MNHNS, CDR2 SASEGT. The V and J ends lost 8 bases and 1 base respectively, with 8 bases between them. CDR3 bases read: TGTGCCAGCGGTGTAAATAACTATGGC. This sequence encodes CASGVNNYG. The CDR3 reads in full as CASGVNNYGYTF.

To note about this clone: Read coverage stops 3 residues before the CDR3 terminus; the germline J gene supplies the remainder. This chain uses TRBV6-4 with TRBJ1-5; D remains unclear. CDR1 is MRHNA and CDR2 is SNTAGT in the germline V gene. This CDR3 has 16 amino acids. The ends were cut back, 1 base at V and 2 bases at J, with 12 bases in the middle. The DNA read from the CDR3 is TGTGCCAGCAGTGACTACCGGGGTGTGGGCAATCAGCCC. This sequence encodes CASSDYRGVGNQP. The whole CDR3 protein reads CASSDYRGVGNQPQHF.

On this clone itself: The sequence runs out 3 residues before the end of the CDR3; the remainder is reconstructed from the germline J gene. The V gene is TRBV7-2, the J gene TRBJ1-2, with 8 bases that match TRBD1. Germline assignment: CDR1 SGHTA and CDR2 FQGNSA. V shed 3 bases, J shed 4 bases, and the junction held 7 bases outside the gene matches. This CDR3 has 15 residues. The CDR3 region is CASSLDRARSYGYTF. The sequenced CDR3 bases are TGTGCCAGCAGCTTGGACAGGGCACGATCCTATGGC.

In regard to this clone: The observed sequence ends 3 residues before the CDR3 terminus, with the missing tail filled in from the germline J gene. The chain links TRBV30 to TRBJ2-7; 8 bases fit TRBD1. Germline V gives CDR1 GTSNPN, CDR2 SVGIG (reference sequence). This CDR3 contains 16 residues. V gave up 5 bases and J gave up 0 bases; unmatched junction bases: 12. The CDR3 bases that were read are TGTGCCTGGGATGTCAAACAGGGGGGATACTCCTACGAG. Translating gives CAWDVKQGGYSYE. The CDR3 as a whole reads CAWDVKQGGYSYEQYF.

Comments on this clone: The read halts 3 residues ahead of the CDR3 end, with the missing end drawn from the germline J gene. The rearrangement uses TRBV20-1 and TRBJ2-5, with 10 bases matching TRBD2. Germline trimming cut 2 bases from V and 5 bases from J; bases unmatched to any gene: 8. Per germline, CDR1 DFQATT and CDR2 SNEGSKA (reference sequence). CDR3 length: 15 amino acids. This CDR3 is CSARRTGLAVETQYF. Partial CDR3 DNA: TGCAGTGCTAGAAGAACAGGACTAGCGGTGGAGACC.

Points on this clone: Read sequence stops 3 residues before the CDR3 end, and the germline J gene provides the missing end. This rearrangement joins TRBV10-1 to TRBJ2-3; 8 positions match TRBD2. Losses at the gene ends were 4 bases for V and 6 bases for J; bases not matched to a gene: 3. From germline, CDR1 is WNHNN and CDR2 SYGVQD (reference sequence). The CDR3 is 13 residues long. CDR3 bases read: TGCGCCAGCAGTGGTAGCGGGGCGGATACG. It is translated as CASSGSGADT. In full, the CDR3 reads CASSGSGADTQYF.

The CDR3 sequence is CASSLDGRANEKLFF. The CDR3 DNA, read in part, is TGTGCCAGCAGCTTGGATGGCAGGGCTAATGAAAAA. V is TRBV5-6 and J is TRBJ1-4; D possibly corresponds to TRBD1 (5 bases). The sequence runs out 3 residues before the end of the CDR3; the remainder is reconstructed from the germline J gene. This CDR3 is 15 amino acids long. Germline V CDR1 and CDR2: SGHDT, YYEEEE. V lost 0 bases and J lost 3, with 9 bases in between.

Details on this clone: The read falls 3 residues short of the CDR3 end, and the missing part is taken from the germline J gene. This chain connects TRBV5-1 to TRBJ1-1; 12 nucleotides match TRBD1. This CDR3 spans 17 amino acids. After removal of 4 bases from V and 3 bases from J, the junction contained 10 bases not matched to a gene. Germline V gene data show CDR1 as SGHRS and CDR2 as YFSETQ. CDR3 DNA, as far as it was read: TGCGCCAGCAGCCCAGGGACAGGGGGCGGTGGGTACACTGAA. This gives the protein CASSPGTGGGGYTE. The entire CDR3 is CASSPGTGGGGYTEAFF.

Concerning this clone: The read ends 3 residues early relative to the CDR3; the germline J gene fills the gap. The V call is TRBV10-3, the J call TRBJ1-4, with a possible D match to TRBD1 (6 bases). The CDR3 sequence is 15 residues long. The germline V gene encodes CDR1 ENHRY and CDR2 SYGVKD. Trimming removed 3 bases from V and 7 bases from J, with 15 bases in between. CDR3 loop: CAISDGNGGREKLFF. The sequenced part of the CDR3 DNA is TGTGCCATCAGTGACGGTAATGGGGGCCGTGAAAAA.